Following are 30 T cell receptor beta chains from one sample sequenced in a study of blood T cells in healthy people across ages. The second PCR ran roughly 6 to 11 cycles with a sample-barcoded 5' primer and J-beta primers. TCRdb independently ran MiXCR on the 5' RACE reads; one entry per CDR3 protein. This sample has about 640,000 distinct CDR3 sequences, with 58% found just once. The sample was blood. The source is a man in his 60s in good health.

The CDR3 coding sequence is TGTGCCAGCAGCCTACTTCAGGGAGCTAGGGATACGCAGTATTTT. Translating gives CASSLLQGARDTQYF. The chain links TRBV7-2 to TRBJ2-3, with D perhaps being TRBD1 or TRBD2 (5 bases each). The CDR3 contains 15 residues. The V and J ends lost 5 bases and 6 bases respectively, with 18 bases between them. Germline-derived CDR1 and CDR2 are SGHTA and FQGNSA. Full variable domain (rest looked up from reference TRBV7-2 and TRBJ2-3): GAGVSQSPSNKVTEKGKDVELRCDPISGHTALYWYRQSLGQGLEFLIYFQGNSAPDKSGLPSDRFSAERTGGSVSTLTIQRTQQEDSAVYLCASSLLQGARDTQYFGPGTRLTVL.

This clonotype was detected only a few times. This chain connects TRBV10-1 to TRBJ2-1; D unresolved. The CDR3 spans 14 residues. Trimming removed 6 bases from V and 5 bases from J, with 14 bases in between. Germline CDR1 WNHNN, CDR2 SYGVQD (reference sequence). The DNA of the CDR3 is TGCGCCAGCAGCGGACCTTCCTTAAACAATGAGCAGTTCTTC. As protein: CASSGPSLNNEQFF.

The V gene is TRBV20-1, the J gene TRBJ2-5; D is possibly TRBD2 (6 bases). The CDR3 is made up of 12 amino acids. CDR1 is DFQATT, CDR2 SNEGSKA, per germline (reference sequence). V was shortened by 3 bases and J by 5 bases, with 10 bases between the two germline ends. This CDR3 reads CSAREGLETQYF. CDR3 in DNA: TGCAGTGCTAGGGAGGGGCTGGAGACCCAGTACTTC.

The chain uses TRBV20-1 and TRBJ2-5; 12 bases are shared with TRBD2. Germline V gene sequence: CDR1 DFQATT, CDR2 SNEGSKA (reference sequence). CDR3 length equals 14 residues. As DNA, the CDR3 is TGCAGCCACGACGGACTAGCGGGGAAAGAGACCCAGTACTTC. Amino acid sequence: CSHDGLAGKETQYF.

This clonotype was observed a handful of times. This chain joins TRBV28 and TRBJ2-1, with 7 bases identical to TRBD2. Germline-derived CDR1 and CDR2 are MDHEN and SYDVKM. This CDR3 contains 14 residues. Trimming at V came to 2 bases and at J to 10 bases, leaving 8 bases not matched to a gene. The CDR3 bases are TGTGCCAGCAGTTTAATGGGGCCCGGGAGGGAGCAGTTCTTC. Translating it yields CASSLMGPGREQFF.

The chain carries TRBV5-1 and TRBJ1-5; D is ambiguous. Germline CDR1 SGHRS, CDR2 YFSETQ. This CDR3 comprises 16 residues. The V end lost 0 bases, the J end lost 2 bases, and 12 bases lay between the germline ends. This CDR3 is CASSLEPQDGNQPQHF. The CDR3 DNA follows: TGCGCCAGCAGCTTGGAACCTCAAGACGGCAATCAGCCCCAGCATTTT.

The chain combines TRBV4-2 with TRBJ2-5; TRBD1 or TRBD2 may be the D gene (6 bases each). The V and J ends lost 0 bases and 5 bases respectively, with 13 bases between them. The CDR3 spans 15 residues. Per germline, CDR1 LGHNA and CDR2 YNFKEQ. CDR3 DNA: TGTGCCAGCAGCCAAGATCCTGGAGGGGGGGAGACCCAGTACTTC. Its translation: CASSQDPGGGETQYF.

This clonotype has more than one count but fewer than ten. The V call is TRBV6-5, the J call TRBJ2-7, with 9 bases that match TRBD2. CDR1 and CDR2 from the germline V gene are MNHEY and SVGAGI. The CDR3 is made up of 17 amino acids. V was clipped by 3 bases and J by 2 bases; unmatched bases: 11. This CDR3 is CASSYASGVAGAYEQYF. In DNA, the CDR3 is TGTGCCAGCAGTTATGCGTCGGGGGTAGCGGGGGCCTACGAGCAGTACTTC.

This clonotype was counted between two and nine times. The chain uses TRBV5-1 and TRBJ2-3; D is perhaps TRBD1 or TRBD2 (5 bases each). The CDR3 totals 15 residues. CDR1 is SGHRS, CDR2 YFSETQ, per germline. V gave up 0 bases and J gave up 3 bases, with 11 bases separating them. This chain's CDR3 is CASSLGVGTTDTQYF. CDR3 DNA sequence: TGCGCCAGCAGCTTGGGGGTTGGGACGACAGATACGCAGTATTTT.

This rearrangement joins TRBV5-1 to TRBJ1-1; no definite D call. The CDR3 is 14 amino acids. V was cut by 3 bases and J by 1 base, with 10 bases left in between. Per the germline V gene, CDR1 is SGHRS and CDR2 is YFSETQ. The CDR3 DNA sequence: TGCGCCAGCAGCTCTGAGGTGAAGAACACTGAAGCTTTCTTT. Its protein is CASSSEVKNTEAFF. The full variable domain, its missing parts supplied by reference TRBV5-1 and TRBJ1-1, is KAGVTQTPRYLIKTRGQQVTLSCSPISGHRSVSWYQQTPGQGLQFLFEYFSETQRNKGNFPGRFSGRQFSNSRSEMNVSTLELGDSALYLCASSSEVKNTEAFFGQGTRLTVV.

V is TRBV6-2 or TRBV6-3 and J is TRBJ2-7; 12 nucleotides align to TRBD2. The CDR3 is 15 amino acids. Germline assignment: CDR1 MNHEY and CDR2 SVGEGT. V was clipped by 5 bases and J by 2 bases; unmatched bases: 4. The DNA of the CDR3 is TGTGCCAGCAGTGACCTAGCGGGGGGGACCTACGAGCAGTACTTC. Its translation is CASSDLAGGTYEQYF.

The rearrangement joins TRBV7-2 to TRBJ2-3; D assignment may be TRBD1 or TRBD2 (7 bases each). The CDR3 covers 17 residues. In germline, CDR1 is SGHTA, CDR2 FQGNSA. The ends were cut back, 1 base at V and 3 bases at J, with 17 bases in the middle. The CDR3 loop reads CASSLEGAGGGTDTQYF. DNA of the CDR3: TGTGCCAGCAGCTTAGAGGGGGCTGGCGGGGGTACAGATACGCAGTATTTT.

The rearrangement uses TRBV29-1 and TRBJ2-5; 7 nucleotides line up with TRBD2. Germline V gives CDR1 SQVTM, CDR2 ANQGSEA. J was trimmed by 2 bases and V by 7 bases; bases with no gene match: 1. The CDR3 has 11 residues. CDR3 region: CSGREQETQYF. The CDR3 bases are TGCAGCGGGCGGGAGCAAGAGACCCAGTACTTC.

In its sample, this clonotype was seen a few times. V usage is TRBV12-3 or TRBV12-4 and J usage is TRBJ2-3; 9 bases match TRBD1. Trimming removed 6 bases from V and 0 bases from J; junction bases left unmatched: 1. The CDR3 covers 14 residues. The CDR3 reads CASRQGASTDTQYF. The CDR3 nucleotides are TGTGCCAGCAGACAGGGGGCGAGCACAGATACGCAGTATTTT.

The genes are TRBV28 and TRBJ1-6; D is ambiguous. This CDR3 is 14 amino acids long. The ends were cut back, 5 bases at V and 9 bases at J, with 14 bases in the middle. Germline values: CDR1 MDHEN, CDR2 SYDVKM. This CDR3 is CASSTNRNASPLHF. The CDR3 bases are TGTGCCAGCAGTACAAATAGGAATGCTTCACCCCTCCACTTT.

This clonotype was counted a single time. J is TRBJ2-5 and V is TRBV20-1; D is perhaps TRBD1 or TRBD2 (6 bases each). V shed 6 bases and J shed 2 bases, with 19 bases lying between them. The CDR3 runs 15 residues. Looked up from germline, CDR1 is DFQATT and CDR2 is SNEGSKA (reference sequence). The CDR3 DNA sequence: TGCAGTGCCCCAAGGCCGGGGGCGGTGCAAGAGACCCAGTACTTC. Translated: CSAPRPGAVQETQYF.

V usage is TRBV5-1 and J usage is TRBJ1-6; possible D gene TRBD1, 5 bases. The germline V gene has CDR1 SGHRS and CDR2 YFSETQ. V was trimmed by 4 bases and J by 13 bases, leaving 18 bases between them. The length of the CDR3 is 14 residues. The CDR3 reads CASSVDSPSSPLHF. The CDR3 coding sequence is TGCGCCAGCAGCGTTGACAGCCCCAGTTCTCCCCTCCACTTT.

V gene TRBV6-2 or TRBV6-3 combines with J gene TRBJ2-7; D is perhaps TRBD2 (5 bases). The CDR3 length is 15 residues. Trimming left V 0 bases short and J 0 bases short, with 9 bases between. The germline V gene encodes CDR1 MNHEY and CDR2 SVGEGT. CDR3 nucleotide sequence: TGTGCCAGCAGTTACTCGAGGGTTGGCTCCTACGAGCAGTACTTC. Translating it yields CASSYSRVGSYEQYF.

The rearrangement links TRBV5-1 to TRBJ1-2; the D gene is possibly TRBD1 (6 bases). The V and J ends lost 0 bases and 5 bases respectively, with 8 bases between them. This CDR3 is 13 amino acids long. Germline values: CDR1 SGHRS, CDR2 YFSETQ. The CDR3 coding sequence is TGCGCCAGCAGCTTGGGGGACACTTATGGCTACACCTTC. Translated: CASSLGDTYGYTF.

The chain employs TRBV2 and TRBJ1-4; D is ambiguous. This CDR3 has 14 amino acids. Germline V gene lookup returns CDR1 SNHLY and CDR2 FYNNEI. V was pared by 6 bases and J by 3 bases, with 11 bases between. The CDR3 reads CASRGDGSNEKLFF. The CDR3 DNA reads as TGTGCCAGCAGAGGCGACGGGTCTAATGAAAAACTGTTTTTT.

This clonotype was counted between two and nine times. The chain links TRBV4-2 to TRBJ2-1; possible D gene TRBD2, 5 bases. V was clipped by 1 base and J by 4 bases, with 17 bases between them. The CDR3 consists of 17 residues. Germline V lookup: CDR1 LGHNA, CDR2 YNFKEQ. CDR3 in DNA: TGTGCCAGCAGCCAAGGGCGGCTTCGTGAGGGATACAATGAGCAGTTCTTC. As protein: CASSQGRLREGYNEQFF.

The chain joins TRBV5-1 to TRBJ2-1; tentative D call: TRBD2 (6 bases). The closer fit of TRBJ2-7 to the DNA end suggests the J call may be wrong. Germline assignment: CDR1 SGHRS and CDR2 YFSETQ. The CDR3 loop spans 17 amino acids. CDR3 bases: TGCGCCAGCAGCCTCCCTAATAGCGGTCGCTCCTACAATGAGCAGTACTTC. This codes for CASSLPNSGRSYNEQYF.

The chain couples TRBV10-3 to TRBJ2-5; possible D gene TRBD1, 6 bases. The V gene's germline CDR1 is ENHRY and CDR2 SYGVKD. This CDR3 contains 14 residues. The germline V and J ends were trimmed by 6 bases and 3 bases, with 14 bases remaining between them. The CDR3 here is CAISPGTQKETQYF. Here the CDR3 DNA reads TGTGCCATCAGCCCGGGGACACAGAAAGAGACCCAGTACTTC.

The chain uses TRBV3-1 and TRBJ1-4, with a tentative D call TRBD1 (6 bases). This CDR3 contains 13 residues. Germline V lookup: CDR1 LGHDT, CDR2 YNNKEL (reference sequence). Deletions cut 4 bases from V and 6 bases from J, with 9 bases between. The CDR3 DNA sequence: TGTGCCAGCAGCCGTCGACAGGATGAAAAACTGTTTTTT. Its protein product is CASSRRQDEKLFF. Full variable domain (rest looked up from reference TRBV3-1 and TRBJ1-4): DTAVSQTPKYLVTQMGNDKSIKCEQNLGHDTMYWYKQDSKKFLKIMFSYNNKELIINETVPNRFSPKSPDKAHLNLHINSLELGDSAVYFCASSRRQDEKLFFGSGTQLSVL.

This sequence joins TRBV28 and TRBJ2-7; D is possibly TRBD1 or TRBD2 (5 bases each). Trimming left V 5 bases short and J 1 base short, with 15 bases between. The CDR3 is 15 residues long. The V gene's germline CDR1 is MDHEN and CDR2 SYDVKM. The CDR3 DNA reads as TGTGCCAGCAGTACTACCGGGACCGCATCCTACGAGCAGTACTTC. It encodes CASSTTGTASYEQYF.

The chain recombines TRBV18 with TRBJ1-3, with a tentative D call TRBD1 (6 bases). The V end lost 3 bases, the J end lost 0 bases, and 9 bases lay between the germline ends. Germline V CDR1 and CDR2: KGHSH, LQKENI. The CDR3 has 15 residues. CDR3 DNA sequence: TGTGCCAGCTCACCGGACAGAACCTCTGGAAACACCATATATTTT. Translating it yields CASSPDRTSGNTIYF. Full variable domain (rest looked up from reference TRBV18 and TRBJ1-3): NAGVMQNPRHLVRRRGQEARLRCSPMKGHSHVYWYRQLPEEGLKFMVYLQKENIIDESGMPKERFSAEFPKEGPSILRIQQVVRGDSAAYFCASSPDRTSGNTIYFGEGSWLTVV.

This rearrangement joins TRBV21-1 to TRBJ2-1; TRBD2 is taken as the D call from the table, unchecked against the DNA. TRBV21-1 is noted as a pseudogene. The CDR3 runs 16 residues. For the CDR3, the DNA is TGTGCCAGCATCCCCGAGGAGCGGCGGGGCCTCAATGAGCAGTTCTTC. This sequence encodes CASIPEERRGLNEQFF.

J is TRBJ2-3 and V is TRBV7-2; 7 bases are a match to TRBD1. CDR1 and CDR2 from the germline V gene are SGHTA and FQGNSA. The trim removed 3 bases at V and 3 bases at J, leaving 6 bases unmatched. The CDR3 is 15 residues long. CDR3 sequence (DNA): TGTGCCAGCAGCTTGGAGACAGGGAAGACAGATACGCAGTATTTT. It translates to CASSLETGKTDTQYF.

The V and J genes are TRBV25-1 and TRBJ2-3, with 10 bases aligning to TRBD1. In germline, CDR1 is MGHDK, CDR2 SYGVNS. The CDR3 loop spans 15 amino acids. J gave up 7 bases and V 3 bases, and 7 bases lay outside the gene matches. The CDR3, as DNA: TGTGCCAGCAGTGACTGGGACAGGGGCACGAATACGCAGTATTTT. This sequence encodes CASSDWDRGTNTQYF.

V is TRBV20-1 and J is TRBJ2-1, with 8 bases that match TRBD2. This CDR3 has 16 residues. With V trimmed by 1 base and J by 4 bases, 9 bases remained unmatched. Looked up from germline, CDR1 is DFQATT and CDR2 is SNEGSKA (reference sequence). CDR3 DNA sequence: TGCAGTGCTAGAGGTCGGGGGGGACCAAGATACAATGAGCAGTTCTTC. It specifies CSARGRGGPRYNEQFF.